This TCR beta chain was found in a study of shared clonotypes between healthy human individuals. Study-level points and caveats: The naive CD4 repertoires of a handful of donors were compared, and roughly 5.1% of clonotypes were shared. Despite large depth, sorted-subset datasets appeared incompletely sequenced.

The method was immunoSEQ multiplex PCR; TCRdb's version includes in-frame clones alone and lacks a portion of them. The repertoire holds fewer than 2.5 million clones, with more than 85% as singletons. On this clone itself: Its target is not known.

The CDR3 consists of 15 residues. V was pared by 2 bases and J by 0 bases, with 9 bases between. Germline V gene sequence: CDR1 SGHDT, CDR2 YYEEEE. The TCR comes from a man aged 18 to 29 in good health. Some clones in this sample may be carry-over from other donors' samples. This chain connects TRBV5-6 to TRBJ2-1; no firm D call. Sequencing used naive CD4+ T cells from PBMCs. This sample's subset: CD45RA+ positively selected. In DNA, the CDR3 is TGTGCCAGCAGCTTCGGCGGTAGCTCCTACAATGAGCAGTTCTTC. It encodes CASSFGGSSYNEQFF.